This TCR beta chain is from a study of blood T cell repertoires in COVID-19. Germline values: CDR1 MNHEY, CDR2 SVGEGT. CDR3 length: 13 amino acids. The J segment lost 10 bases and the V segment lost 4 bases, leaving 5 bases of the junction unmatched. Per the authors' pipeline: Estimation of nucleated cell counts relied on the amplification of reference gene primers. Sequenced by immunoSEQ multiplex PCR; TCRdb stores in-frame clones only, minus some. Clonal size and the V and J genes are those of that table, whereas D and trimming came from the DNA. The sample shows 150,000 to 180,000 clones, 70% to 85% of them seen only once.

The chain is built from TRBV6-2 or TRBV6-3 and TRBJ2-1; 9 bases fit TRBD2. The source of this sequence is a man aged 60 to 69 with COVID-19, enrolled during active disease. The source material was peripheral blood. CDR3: CASSSLAGVEQFF. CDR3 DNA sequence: TGTGCCAGCAGTTCGTTAGCGGGAGTAGAGCAGTTCTTC.